This TCR beta chain was sequenced during a study of T cells in Graves' hyperthyroidism and ophthalmopathy. At the level of the study: Initial diagnosis, before any treatment, was when peripheral blood was collected. Study-level results: Researchers found most expanded thyroid clonotypes above 0.001 in blood as well.

With V trimmed by 4 bases and J by 13 bases, 8 bases remained unmatched. The germline gives CDR1 DFQATT, CDR2 SNEGSKA (reference sequence). This CDR3 has 12 amino acids. Template material for amplifying TCR beta CDR3 regions consisted of RNA transcripts. The HTBI primer set was used in a first-round RT-PCR of the TCR CDR3. TCRdb fed the multiplex PCR reads into MiXCR, producing one record per CDR3 protein. The data contain more than 300,000 distinct CDR3 sequences, approximately 14% of them singletons. Each 10 ml fresh peripheral blood draw supplied the PBMCs. This clonotype has only a few counts. Its cognate antigen is unknown.

The chain uses TRBV20-1 and TRBJ1-1; 11 nucleotides line up with TRBD1. The sample consisted of blood. This sequence originates from a woman aged 25-40 years with Graves' ophthalmopathy. CDR3 coding DNA: TGCAGTGCTAATACACCGGGACAGGGGGTTTTCTTT. It specifies CSANTPGQGVFF.